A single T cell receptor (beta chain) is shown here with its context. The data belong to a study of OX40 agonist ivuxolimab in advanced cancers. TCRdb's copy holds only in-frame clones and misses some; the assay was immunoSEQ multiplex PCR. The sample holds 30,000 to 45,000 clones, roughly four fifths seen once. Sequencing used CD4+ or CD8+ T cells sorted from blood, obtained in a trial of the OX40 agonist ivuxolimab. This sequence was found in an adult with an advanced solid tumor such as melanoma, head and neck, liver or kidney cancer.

CDR3: CASSWQGASTDTQYF. The CDR3 nucleotides are TGTGCCAGCAGTTGGCAGGGGGCGAGCACAGATACGCAGTATTTT. The chain employs TRBV28 and TRBJ2-3, with TRBD1 matching over 8 bases. The CDR3 has 15 amino acids. V gave up 4 bases and J gave up 0 bases; unmatched junction bases: 3. Germline CDR1 MDHEN, CDR2 SYDVKM.